A selection of T cell receptor beta chains follows, all from one sample in a study of read filtering for tumor transcriptome and immune sequencing. Using its own MiXCR run on the reads, TCRdb lists one record per CDR3 protein. The sample has 85,000 to 100,000 distinct CDR3 sequences, about 22% seen once. The sequencing sample was made of a population of CD138-negative cells sorted from bone marrow. The receptors come from a donor at least 40 years old with multiple myeloma. Each CDR3 is given with its conserved first and last residue. A D gene is named only where the DNA matches it firmly. Part of the rows lack a size; the others show once, few, many or a class for expanded clones.

13,TRBV28,many,TRBJ2-7,NA,TGTGCCACCTACACAGGGAGCTCCTACGAGCAGTACTTC,CATYTGSSYEQYF
14,TRBV6-1,NA,TRBJ1-5,NA,TGTGCCAGCAGCGGACAAGGGGTTAATCAGCCCCAGCATTTT,CASSGQGVNQPQHF
15,TRBV9,many,TRBJ1-2,NA,TGTGCCAGCAGCGTAGTAACGAACGCGAACTATGGCTACACCTTC,CASSVVTNANYGYTF
13,TRBV30,many,TRBJ1-3,NA,TGTGCCTGGAGACGCAGTACTGGAAACACCATATATTTT,CAWRRSTGNTIYF
13,TRBV24-1,few,TRBJ2-5,TRBD1,TGTGCCACCAGTCCAGGGGGAGTAGAGACCCAGTACTTC,CATSPGGVETQYF
14,TRBV13,NA,TRBJ2-2,TRBD2,TGTGACAGCAGTTACGGGGGGGCCACCGGGGAGCTGTTTTTT,CDSSYGGATGELFF
13,TRBV7-2,few,TRBJ2-5,TRBD1,TGTGCCAGCAGCTCCAGACAGGGAGAGACCCAGTACTTC,CASSSRQGETQYF
13,TRBV29-1,many,TRBJ1-1,NA,TGCAGCGTCGTCCCGCAGGGGAACACTGAAGCTTTCTTT,CSVVPQGNTEAFF
15,TRBV10-1,many,TRBJ2-7,TRBD1,TGCGCCAGCAGTGAAGGGACAGGGGCCGCCTACGAGCAGTACTTC,CASSEGTGAAYEQYF
15,TRBV3-1,many,TRBJ1-6,TRBD1,TGTGCCAGCAGCCATACCGGGACAGATAATTCACCCCTCCACTTT,CASSHTGTDNSPLHF
14,TRBV18,NA,TRBJ1-1,NA,TGTGCCAGCTCACCCTCAGGGGCGAGCACTGAAGCTTTCTTT,CASSPSGASTEAFF
15,TRBV20-1,few,TRBJ2-2,NA,TGCAGTGCTTACCTGGGCGGAATAAACACCGGGGAGCTGTTTTTT,CSAYLGGINTGELFF
12,TRBV30,NA,TRBJ2-1,TRBD1,TGTGCCTGGGGACAGGGGCACAATGAGCAGTTCTTC,CAWGQGHNEQFF
15,TRBV30,many,TRBJ1-2,TRBD1,TGTGCCTGGAGTATCTCCGGGACAGGGCGCTATGGCTACACCTTC,CAWSISGTGRYGYTF
16,TRBV11-2,medium-sized,TRBJ2-1,TRBD2,TGTGCCAGCAGCGCCCCGAGGGGCGGGGGGGTCTTTGAGCAGTTCTTC,CASSAPRGGGVFEQFF
18,TRBV6-1,NA,TRBJ2-3,NA,TGTGCCAGCAGTTACTCGGGTGGGGGATCTCCTAGCACAGATACGCAGTATTTT,CASSYSGGGSPSTDTQYF
12,TRBV10-3,few,TRBJ1-1,NA,TGTGCCATCAGTAAAGCGGGGGCGGAAGCTTTCTTT,CAISKAGAEAFF
17,TRBV6-2/TRBV6-3,NA,TRBJ1-5,NA,TGTGCCAGCAGTTGGGGCATAAGACAGACTATCAATCAGCCCCAGCATTTT,CASSWGIRQTINQPQHF
14,TRBV2,NA,TRBJ2-5,TRBD1,TGTGCCATAACTCCACAGGGGCTGGGAGAGACCCAGTACTTC,CAITPQGLGETQYF
13,TRBV11-2,NA,TRBJ2-7,NA,TGTACCAGCAGCTTCCCAGGGTCCTACGAGCAGTACTTC,CTSSFPGSYEQYF
14,TRBV28,few,TRBJ1-2,TRBD1,TGTGCCAGCAGTACCACAGGGGGCGCGTTAGGCTACACCTTC,CASSTTGGALGYTF
15,TRBV7-6,few,TRBJ2-5,TRBD2,TGTGCCAGCAGCTTAGCCGGGGGGGCCCAAGAGACCCAGTACTTC,CASSLAGGAQETQYF